This T cell receptor (beta chain) is drawn from a study of post-analysis software for immune sequencing data. Findings and caveats of the study: The study found TRBV5-6, TRBV5-1 and TRBV20-1 among about 5 TRBV segments more frequent in patients than controls.

The CDR3 is made up of 14 amino acids. V shed 2 bases, J shed 5 bases, and the junction held 4 bases outside the gene matches. Note on this clonotype: The antigen is unknown.

TCR beta cDNA libraries had unique molecular identifiers. Researchers reported 520,000 or so cDNA molecules coming from roughly 1 to 10 million T cells. TCRdb reprocessed the PCR reads via MiXCR and lists one record per CDR3 protein. Of more than 450,000 distinct CDR3 sequences in the sample, about 44% are singletons; the top ten hold roughly 1.8%. The sequenced sample consisted of blood. This sequence was found in a girl aged 10 to 17 with multiple sclerosis. This rearrangement joins TRBV12-3 or TRBV12-4 to TRBJ2-7; 9 bases map to TRBD1. The CDR3 coding sequence is TGTGCCAGCAGTTTATCAACAGGGGGCCACGAGCAGTACTTC. Encoded protein: CASSLSTGGHEQYF.